There are a few counts of the clone carrying this TCR beta chain. The sort gate was single viable CD3+CD4+CD8-CD45RO+ cells for memory CD4+ T cells. After thawing, CD4+ T cells were positively selected. Trimming left V 7 bases short and J 5 bases short, with 14 bases between. CDR3 length: 13 amino acids. Looked up from germline, CDR1 is SNHLY and CDR2 is FYNNEI. The data derive from a study of memory CD4+ T cells and cytomegalovirus serostatus. Turning to the study itself: This sample comes from healthy Belgian adults, 9 CMV seropositive, 24 seronegative.

Methods used by the authors: Out-of-frame sequences were removed, leaving about 2,300,000 distinct TCRbeta sequences. Assay: immunoSEQ multiplex PCR; the TCRdb copy retains only in-frame clones and omits some. That table supplies the V and J calls and clone size; D and trimming were determined from the DNA. The sample holds 40,000 to 45,000 clones; 75% to 85% are singletons and the top ten take approximately 0.73%. The sample consisted of memory CD4+ T cells from blood. The V and J genes are TRBV2 and TRBJ1-1, with no clear D. The receptor's source is an adult in good health and CMV-seronegative. The CDR3 region is CASMAGSVTEAFF. The CDR3 coding sequence is TGTGCCAGCATGGCGGGAAGCGTGACTGAAGCTTTCTTT.